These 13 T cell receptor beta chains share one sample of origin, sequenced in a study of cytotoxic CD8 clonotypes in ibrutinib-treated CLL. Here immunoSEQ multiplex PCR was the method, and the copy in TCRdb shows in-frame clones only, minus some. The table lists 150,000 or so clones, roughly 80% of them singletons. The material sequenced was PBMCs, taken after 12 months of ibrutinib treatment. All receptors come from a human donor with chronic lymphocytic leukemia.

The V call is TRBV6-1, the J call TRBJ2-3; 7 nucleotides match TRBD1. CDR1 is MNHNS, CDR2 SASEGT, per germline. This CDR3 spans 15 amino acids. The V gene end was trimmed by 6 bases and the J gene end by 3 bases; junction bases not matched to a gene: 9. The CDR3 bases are TGTGCCAGCAGAGTTAGGACAGGACGAACAGATACGCAGTATTTT. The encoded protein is CASRVRTGRTDTQYF.

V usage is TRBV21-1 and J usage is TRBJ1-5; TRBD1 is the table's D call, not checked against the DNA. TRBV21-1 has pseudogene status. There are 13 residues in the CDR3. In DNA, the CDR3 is TGTGCCAGTCGTACAGGATGGAATCAGCCCCAGCATTTT. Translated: CASRTGWNQPQHF.

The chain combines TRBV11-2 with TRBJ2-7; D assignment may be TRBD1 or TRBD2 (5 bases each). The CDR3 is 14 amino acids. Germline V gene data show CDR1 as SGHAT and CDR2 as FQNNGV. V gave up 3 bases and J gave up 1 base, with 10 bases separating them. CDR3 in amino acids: CASSLGDLSYEQYF. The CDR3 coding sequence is TGTGCCAGCAGCTTGGGGGATCTATCCTACGAGCAGTACTTC.

CDR3 amino acids: CASSSDRGPYGYTF. CDR3 nucleotides: TGCGCCAGCAGCTCGGACAGGGGGCCCTATGGCTACACCTTC. The chain employs TRBV4-1 and TRBJ1-2, with TRBD1 matching 11 bases. This CDR3 is 14 amino acids long. CDR1 is MGHRA and CDR2 is YSYEKL in the germline V gene. After removal of 5 bases from V and 4 bases from J, the junction contained 3 bases not matched to a gene.

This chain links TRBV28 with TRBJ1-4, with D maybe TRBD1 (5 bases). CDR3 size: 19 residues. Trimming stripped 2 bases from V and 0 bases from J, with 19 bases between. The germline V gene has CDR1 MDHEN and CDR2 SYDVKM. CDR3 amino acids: CASSLPSFSGTATNEKLFF. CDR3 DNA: TGTGCCAGCAGTTTACCGTCGTTTTCGGGGACGGCAACTAATGAAAAACTGTTTTTT.

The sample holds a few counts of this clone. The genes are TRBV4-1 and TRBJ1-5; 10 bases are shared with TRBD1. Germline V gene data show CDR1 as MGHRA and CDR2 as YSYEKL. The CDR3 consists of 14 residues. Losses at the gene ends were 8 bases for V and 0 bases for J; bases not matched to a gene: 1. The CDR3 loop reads CASGTGDSNQPQHF. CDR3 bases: TGCGCCAGCGGGACAGGGGATAGCAATCAGCCCCAGCATTTT.

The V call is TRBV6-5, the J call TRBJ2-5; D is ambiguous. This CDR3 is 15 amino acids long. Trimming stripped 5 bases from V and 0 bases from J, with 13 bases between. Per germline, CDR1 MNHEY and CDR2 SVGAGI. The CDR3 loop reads CASSPAPLYQETQYF. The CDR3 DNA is TGTGCCAGCAGTCCGGCTCCGTTGTACCAAGAGACCCAGTACTTC.

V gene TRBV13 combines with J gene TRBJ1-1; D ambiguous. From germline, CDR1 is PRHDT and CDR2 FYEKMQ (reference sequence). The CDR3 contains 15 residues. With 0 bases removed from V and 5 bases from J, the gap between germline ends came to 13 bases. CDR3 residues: CASSLGREPITEAFF. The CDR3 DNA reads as TGTGCCAGCAGCTTAGGCCGGGAGCCCATTACTGAAGCTTTCTTT.

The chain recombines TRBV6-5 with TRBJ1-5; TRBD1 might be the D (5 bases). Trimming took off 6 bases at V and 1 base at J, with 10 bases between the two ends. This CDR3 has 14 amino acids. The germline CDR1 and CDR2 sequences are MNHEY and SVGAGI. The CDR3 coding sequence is TGTGCCAGCAGCCGGGACCGCAGCAATCAGCCCCAGCATTTT. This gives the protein CASSRDRSNQPQHF.

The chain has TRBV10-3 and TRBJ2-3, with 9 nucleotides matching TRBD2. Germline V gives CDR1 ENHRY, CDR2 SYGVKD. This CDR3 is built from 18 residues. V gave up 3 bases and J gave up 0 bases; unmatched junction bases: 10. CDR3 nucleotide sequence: TGTGCCATCAGTGAAATATTTTGGACTAGCGAAAGCACAGATACGCAGTATTTT. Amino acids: CAISEIFWTSESTDTQYF.

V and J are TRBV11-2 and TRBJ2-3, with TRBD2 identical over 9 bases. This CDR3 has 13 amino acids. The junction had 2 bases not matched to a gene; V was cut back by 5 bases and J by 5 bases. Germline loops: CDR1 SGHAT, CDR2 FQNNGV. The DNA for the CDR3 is TGTGCCAGCAGCCTTAGCGGGAGAGATACGCAGTATTTT. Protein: CASSLSGRDTQYF.

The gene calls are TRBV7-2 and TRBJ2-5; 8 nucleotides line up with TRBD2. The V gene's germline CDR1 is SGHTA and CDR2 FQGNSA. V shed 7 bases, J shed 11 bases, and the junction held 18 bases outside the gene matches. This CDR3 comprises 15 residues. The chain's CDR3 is CASTQMGGGHYEQYF. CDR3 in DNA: TGTGCCAGCACCCAGATGGGCGGGGGGCACTATGAGCAGTACTTC.

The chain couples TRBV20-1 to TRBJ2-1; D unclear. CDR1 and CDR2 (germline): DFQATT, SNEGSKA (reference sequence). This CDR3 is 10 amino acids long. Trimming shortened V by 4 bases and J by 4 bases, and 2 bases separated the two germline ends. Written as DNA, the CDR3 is TGCAGTGCTACTTACAATGAGCAGTTCTTC. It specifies CSATYNEQFF.